This TCR beta chain was captured in a study of blood T cell repertoires in COVID-19 (dated by TCRdb to 2018 to 2021). Context from the whole study: Samples covering the acute and convalescent phases of COVID-19 were provided by collaborators in the United States, Italy and Spain. The prospective study material was composed of cDNA or gDNA derived from T cells, B-cell-depleted T cells, or PBMCs. Subjects who had been exposed to COVID-19, were actively infected with it, or had recovered from it provided the deeply sampled blood TCRbeta repertoires that made up the dataset. A freely available public database, intended as a resource for researchers studying the immune response to SARS-CoV-2, is where the repertoires were released. Samples came from the ongoing ImmuneRACE study (first 160 participants) plus 1,254 subjects from 6 global collaborators. A de-identified subject ID, COVID-19 status, age in years and sex were almost always included in the sample metadata. Where available, HLA class I and class II types were obtained from metadata supplied by the sample provider rather than from assay-based typing.

The immunoSEQ Assay, a bias-controlled multiplex PCR, was used to amplify TCRbeta CDR3 regions from genomic DNA. The published analysis was carried out like this. Nucleated cell counts per sample were estimated from amplification of reference gene primers within the assay. Sequence reads were collapsed and filtered to measure the absolute abundance of every unique TCRbeta CDR3 rearrangement. For each sample, productive Simpson clonality was calculated as the square root of Simpson's diversity index across productive rearrangements. The table was pulled from immuneACCESS by TCRdb, which kept in-frame rearrangements only. Such tables lose some clones; where checked, under half of the loss comes from unresolved V genes, and the rest has no known cause. That table supplies the V and J calls and clone size; D and trimming were determined from the DNA. The sample table holds about 99,000 clones, of which 70% to 80% were seen once. Together, the top ten hold 15% to 20% of the sample.

Results the study describes overall, beyond this receptor: The quantity of clinical and demographic metadata differed by source and by participant and was supplied without curation.

With respect to this clone: The specificity of this receptor is unknown. Base-call qualities are not available, and no considerably larger clone is one nucleotide away.

The collaborating institutions used their own protocols to collect whole blood in K2EDTA tubes. For TCRbeta analysis, collaborators shipped samples in one of three forms: frozen whole blood, isolated PBMCs, or DNA extracted from either of those sample types. Source material: peripheral blood. The sequence came from a woman older than 75 with active or convalescent COVID-19.

For the CDR3, the sequence is CASRLAGGSYNEQFF. The DNA reads as follows: TGTGCCAGCAGACTAGCGGGAGGGTCCTACAATGAGCAGTTCTTC. The chain couples TRBV7-2 to TRBJ2-1; TRBD2 agrees with 13 junctional bases. Trimming accounts for 6 bases at V and 1 base at J, while the number of junction bases matched to no gene is 0. The germline V gene sets CDR1 to SGHTA and CDR2 to FQGNSA. Measured from the cysteine to the phenylalanine, the CDR3 is 15 residues long. Just the 45-base CDR3 DNA is kept, in frame starting at base 1.